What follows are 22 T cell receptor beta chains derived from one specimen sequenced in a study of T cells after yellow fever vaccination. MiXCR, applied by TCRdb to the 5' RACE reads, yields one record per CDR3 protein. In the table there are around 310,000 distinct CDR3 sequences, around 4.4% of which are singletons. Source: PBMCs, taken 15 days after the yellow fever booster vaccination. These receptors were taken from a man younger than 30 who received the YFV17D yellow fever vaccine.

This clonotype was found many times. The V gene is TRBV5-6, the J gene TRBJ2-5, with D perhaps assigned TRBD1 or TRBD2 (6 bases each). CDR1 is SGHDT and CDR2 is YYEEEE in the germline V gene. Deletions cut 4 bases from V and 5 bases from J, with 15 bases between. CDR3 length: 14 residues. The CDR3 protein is CASSPGGGTETQYF. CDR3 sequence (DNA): TGTGCCAGCAGCCCTGGAGGGGGTACGGAGACCCAGTACTTC.

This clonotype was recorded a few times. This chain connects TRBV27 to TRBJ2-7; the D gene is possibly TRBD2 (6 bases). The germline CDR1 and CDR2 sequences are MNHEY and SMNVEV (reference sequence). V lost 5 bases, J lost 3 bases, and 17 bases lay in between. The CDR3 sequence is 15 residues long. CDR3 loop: CASSTEGGTFYEQYF. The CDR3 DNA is TGTGCCAGCAGTACCGAGGGAGGTACGTTCTACGAGCAGTACTTC.

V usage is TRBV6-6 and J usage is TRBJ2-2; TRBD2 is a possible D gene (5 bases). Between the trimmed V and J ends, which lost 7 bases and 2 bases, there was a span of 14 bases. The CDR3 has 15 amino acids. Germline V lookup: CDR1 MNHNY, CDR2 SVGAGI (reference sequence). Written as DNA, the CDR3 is TGTGCCAGCATTCGGACGGAGGTTAACACCGGGGAGCTGTTTTTT. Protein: CASIRTEVNTGELFF.

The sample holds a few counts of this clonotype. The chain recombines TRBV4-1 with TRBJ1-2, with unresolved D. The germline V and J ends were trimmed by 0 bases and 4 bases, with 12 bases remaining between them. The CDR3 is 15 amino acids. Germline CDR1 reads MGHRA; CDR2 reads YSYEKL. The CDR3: CASSQEPALLYGYTF. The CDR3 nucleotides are TGCGCCAGCAGCCAAGAACCGGCTCTGCTCTATGGCTACACCTTC.

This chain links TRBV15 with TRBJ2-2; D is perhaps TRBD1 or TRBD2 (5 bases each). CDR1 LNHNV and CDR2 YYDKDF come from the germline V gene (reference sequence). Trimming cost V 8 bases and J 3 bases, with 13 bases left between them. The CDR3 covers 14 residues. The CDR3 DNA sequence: TGTGCCACCCGACGGGACGGGTACACCGGGGAGCTGTTTTTT. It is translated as CATRRDGYTGELFF. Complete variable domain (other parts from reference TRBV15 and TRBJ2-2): DAMVIQNPRYQVTQFGKPVTLSCSQTLNHNVMYWYQQKSSQAPKLLFHYYDKDFNNEADTPDNFQSRRPNTSFCFLDIRSPGLGDTAMYLCATRRDGYTGELFFGEGSRLTVL.

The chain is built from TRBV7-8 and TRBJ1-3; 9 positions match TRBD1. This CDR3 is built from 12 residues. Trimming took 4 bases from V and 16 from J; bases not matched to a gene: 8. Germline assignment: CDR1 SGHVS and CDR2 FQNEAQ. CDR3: CASSWGQGPMYF. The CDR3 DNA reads TGTGCCAGCAGCTGGGGACAGGGCCCTATGTATTTT.

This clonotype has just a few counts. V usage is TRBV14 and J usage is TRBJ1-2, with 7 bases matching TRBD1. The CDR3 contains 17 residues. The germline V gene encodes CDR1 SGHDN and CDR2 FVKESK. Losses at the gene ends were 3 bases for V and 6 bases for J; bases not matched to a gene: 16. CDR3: CASSHYRDSPDMDGYTF. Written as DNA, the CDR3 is TGTGCCAGCAGCCACTACCGGGACAGCCCCGATATGGATGGCTACACCTTC.

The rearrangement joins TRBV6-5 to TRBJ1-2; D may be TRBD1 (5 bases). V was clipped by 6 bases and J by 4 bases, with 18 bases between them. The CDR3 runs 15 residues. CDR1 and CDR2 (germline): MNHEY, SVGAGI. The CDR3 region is CASSPDSYSRYGYTF. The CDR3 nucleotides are TGTGCCAGCAGCCCCGACAGCTACTCCCGCTATGGCTACACCTTC.

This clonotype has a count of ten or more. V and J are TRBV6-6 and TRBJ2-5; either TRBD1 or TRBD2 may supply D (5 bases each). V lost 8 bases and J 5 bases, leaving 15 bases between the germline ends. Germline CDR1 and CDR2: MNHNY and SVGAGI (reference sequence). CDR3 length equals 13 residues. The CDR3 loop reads CASGGRGQETQYF. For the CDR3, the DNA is TGTGCCAGCGGCGGACGGGGCCAGGAGACCCAGTACTTC.

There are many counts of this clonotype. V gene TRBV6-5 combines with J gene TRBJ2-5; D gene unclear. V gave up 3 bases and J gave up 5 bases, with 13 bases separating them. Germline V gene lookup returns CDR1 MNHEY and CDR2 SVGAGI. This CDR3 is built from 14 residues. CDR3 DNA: TGTGCCAGCAGTTATGGCGGAAACCCGGAGACCCAGTACTTC. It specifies CASSYGGNPETQYF.

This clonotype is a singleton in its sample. The CDR3 here is CASSYTSAGGIEQYF. DNA for the CDR3: TGTGCCAGCAGTTACACTTCGGCGGGGGGGATCGAGCAGTACTTC. The rearrangement links TRBV6-5 to TRBJ2-7, with TRBD2 matching 9 bases. Germline trimming cut 2 bases from V and 6 bases from J; bases unmatched to any gene: 8. Germline V gene data show CDR1 as MNHEY and CDR2 as SVGAGI. The CDR3 extends over 15 amino acids.

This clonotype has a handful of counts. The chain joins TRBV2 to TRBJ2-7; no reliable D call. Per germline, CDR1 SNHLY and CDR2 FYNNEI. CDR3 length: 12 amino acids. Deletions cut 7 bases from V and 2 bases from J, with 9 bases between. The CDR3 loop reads CASMGYAYEQYF. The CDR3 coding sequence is TGTGCCAGCATGGGATACGCCTACGAGCAGTACTTC.

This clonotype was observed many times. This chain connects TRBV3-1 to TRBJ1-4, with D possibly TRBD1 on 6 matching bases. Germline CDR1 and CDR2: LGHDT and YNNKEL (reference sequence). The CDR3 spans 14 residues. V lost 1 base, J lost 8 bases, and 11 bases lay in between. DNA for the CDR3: TGTGCCAGCAGCCAAGGGGCCAGGGGCGAAAAACTGTTTTTT. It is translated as CASSQGARGEKLFF.

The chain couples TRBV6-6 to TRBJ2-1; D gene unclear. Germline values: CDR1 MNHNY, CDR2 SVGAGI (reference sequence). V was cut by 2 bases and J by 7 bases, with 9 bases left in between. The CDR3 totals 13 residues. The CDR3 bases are TGTGCCAGCAGTTACCTTGGGGTAAATGAGCAGTTCTTC. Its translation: CASSYLGVNEQFF.

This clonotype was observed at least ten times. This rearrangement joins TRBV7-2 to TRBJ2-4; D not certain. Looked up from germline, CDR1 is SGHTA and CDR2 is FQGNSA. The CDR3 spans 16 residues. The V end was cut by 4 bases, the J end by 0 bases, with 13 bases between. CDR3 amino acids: CASSSTPQIAKNIQYF. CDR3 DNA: TGTGCCAGCAGCTCGACACCTCAAATAGCCAAAAACATTCAGTACTTC.

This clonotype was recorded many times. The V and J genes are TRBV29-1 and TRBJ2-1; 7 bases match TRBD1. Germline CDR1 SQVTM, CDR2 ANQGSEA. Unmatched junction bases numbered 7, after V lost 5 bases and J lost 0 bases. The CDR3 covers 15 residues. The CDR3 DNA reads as TGCAGCGTTCCGCCGACAGGGAGCTCCTACAATGAGCAGTTCTTC. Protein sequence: CSVPPTGSSYNEQFF.

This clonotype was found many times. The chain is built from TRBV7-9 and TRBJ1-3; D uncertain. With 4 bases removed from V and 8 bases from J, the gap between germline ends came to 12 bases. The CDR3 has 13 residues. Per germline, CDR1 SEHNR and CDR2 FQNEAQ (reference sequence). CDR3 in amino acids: CASSSRSTDTIYF. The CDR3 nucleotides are TGTGCCAGCAGCTCAAGGTCCACCGACACCATATATTTT.

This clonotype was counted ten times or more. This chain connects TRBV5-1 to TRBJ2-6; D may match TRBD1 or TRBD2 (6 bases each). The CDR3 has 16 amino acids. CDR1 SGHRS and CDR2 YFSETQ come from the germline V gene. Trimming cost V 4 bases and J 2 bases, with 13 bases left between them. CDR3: CASSRWGATGANVLTF. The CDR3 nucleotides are TGCGCCAGCAGCCGTTGGGGGGCCACTGGGGCCAACGTCCTGACTTTC.

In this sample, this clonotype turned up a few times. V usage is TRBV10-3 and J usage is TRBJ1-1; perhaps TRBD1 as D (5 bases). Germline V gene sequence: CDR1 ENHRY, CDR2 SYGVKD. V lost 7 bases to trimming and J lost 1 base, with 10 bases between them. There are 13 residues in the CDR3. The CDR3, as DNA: TGTGCCATCAAGGGGCAGACGAACACTGAAGCTTTCTTT. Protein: CAIKGQTNTEAFF.

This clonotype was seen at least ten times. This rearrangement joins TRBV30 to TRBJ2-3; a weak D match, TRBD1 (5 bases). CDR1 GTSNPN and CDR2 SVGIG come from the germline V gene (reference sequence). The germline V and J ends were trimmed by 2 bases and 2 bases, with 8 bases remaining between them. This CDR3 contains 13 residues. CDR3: CAWSSGNTDTQYF. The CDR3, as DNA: TGTGCCTGGAGTTCAGGGAACACAGATACGCAGTATTTT.

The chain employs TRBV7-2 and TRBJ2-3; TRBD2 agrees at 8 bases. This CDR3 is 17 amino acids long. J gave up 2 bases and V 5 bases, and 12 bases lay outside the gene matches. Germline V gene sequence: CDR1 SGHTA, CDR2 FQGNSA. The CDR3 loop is CASSRVAGGPNTDTQYF. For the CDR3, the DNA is TGTGCCAGCAGCCGAGTTGCGGGGGGCCCTAACACAGATACGCAGTATTTT.

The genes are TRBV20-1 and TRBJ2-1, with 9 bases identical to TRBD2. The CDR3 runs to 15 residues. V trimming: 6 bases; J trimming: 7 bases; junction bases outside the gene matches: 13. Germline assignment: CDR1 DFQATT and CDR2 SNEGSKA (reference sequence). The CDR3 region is CSAPTRGGERNEQFF. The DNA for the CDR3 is TGCAGTGCCCCCACGCGGGGGGGTGAAAGGAATGAGCAGTTCTTC.